These 3 T cell receptor beta chains were sequenced from one sample in a study of blood T cell repertoires in COVID-19. Generated by immunoSEQ multiplex PCR, the TCRdb table keeps only in-frame clones and is missing some. The sample carries about 150,000 clones, approximately 80% recorded once. Sequencing was done on a sample of peripheral blood. The receptors here all came from a woman in her fifties or sixties with acute or convalescent COVID-19.

The chain is built from TRBV11-3 and TRBJ2-3, with D perhaps matching TRBD2 (6 bases). V was clipped by 4 bases and J by 0 bases, with 17 bases between them. Germline loops: CDR1 SGHNT, CDR2 YENEEA. The CDR3 runs 17 residues. Here the CDR3 reads CASSSGAGFSSTDTQYF. CDR3 sequence (DNA): TGTGCCAGCAGCTCCGGCGCGGGGTTTTCTAGCACAGATACGCAGTATTTT. The variable domain in full, completed from reference TRBV11-3 and TRBJ2-3, reads EAGVVQSPRYKIIEKKQPVAFWCNPISGHNTLYWYLQNLGQGPELLIRYENEEAVDDSQLPKDRFSAERLKGVDSTLKIQPAELGDSAVYLCASSSGAGFSSTDTQYFGPGTRLTVL.

The chain uses TRBV6-5 and TRBJ1-1; a possible D gene is TRBD1 (6 bases). The germline CDR1 and CDR2 sequences are MNHEY and SVGAGI. The CDR3 has 12 residues. Trimming shortened V by 2 bases and J by 11 bases, and 12 bases separated the two germline ends. CDR3 sequence reads: CASSYDRQRAFF. Written as DNA, the CDR3 is TGTGCCAGCAGTTACGACAGGCAGCGGGCTTTCTTT.

V is TRBV3-1 (or the pseudogene TRBV3-2) and J is TRBJ2-3; 7 bases align to TRBD1. This CDR3 has 15 residues. J gave up 4 bases and V 3 bases, and 7 bases lay outside the gene matches. The germline V gene has CDR1 LGHDT and CDR2 YNNKEL (reference sequence). CDR3 sequence (DNA): TGTGCCAGCAGCCACCGGGACAGAAGCCCAGATACGCAGTATTTT. Encoded protein: CASSHRDRSPDTQYF.